This T cell receptor (beta chain) was documented in a study of a mutant IDH1 vaccine in newly diagnosed glioma. Overall study context: Treated patients, averaging roughly 40 years, were around 62% male and roughly 38% female. Former treatment meant radiotherapy, temozolomide, or both; the majority had gotten both. Study-wide points: Changes in top peripheral clonotypes did not appear linked to pseudoprogression.

Regarding time point: baseline, week 1 (first vaccination visit). Treatment meaning: pre-vaccination baseline after standard-of-care therapy. New astrocytomas of WHO grade 3 or 4 that were IDH1-mutant and ATRX-lost were found in the donors. The V gene lost 4 bases and the J gene lost 8 bases, with 14 bases spanning the gap. In germline, CDR1 is SGHTA, CDR2 FQGNSA. The CDR3 is 13 amino acids. Only in-frame clones appear in the TCRdb table, and some are missing; sequencing was by immunoSEQ multiplex PCR. This sample yields around 54,000 clones, of which 70% to 90% are seen a single time; 15% to 25% belongs to the top ten. Remarks on this clone: Its specificity is not known.

The material was PBMCs, obtained from a glioma patient treated with radiotherapy, temozolomide or both. V usage is TRBV7-2 and J usage is TRBJ1-2, with D maybe TRBD1 (5 bases). The TCR comes from a man between 18 and 29 years old with glioma. The CDR3 nucleotides are TGTGCCAGCAGCTCCGCGCAGGGCTGGGGCTACACCTTC. Translation gives CASSSAQGWGYTF.